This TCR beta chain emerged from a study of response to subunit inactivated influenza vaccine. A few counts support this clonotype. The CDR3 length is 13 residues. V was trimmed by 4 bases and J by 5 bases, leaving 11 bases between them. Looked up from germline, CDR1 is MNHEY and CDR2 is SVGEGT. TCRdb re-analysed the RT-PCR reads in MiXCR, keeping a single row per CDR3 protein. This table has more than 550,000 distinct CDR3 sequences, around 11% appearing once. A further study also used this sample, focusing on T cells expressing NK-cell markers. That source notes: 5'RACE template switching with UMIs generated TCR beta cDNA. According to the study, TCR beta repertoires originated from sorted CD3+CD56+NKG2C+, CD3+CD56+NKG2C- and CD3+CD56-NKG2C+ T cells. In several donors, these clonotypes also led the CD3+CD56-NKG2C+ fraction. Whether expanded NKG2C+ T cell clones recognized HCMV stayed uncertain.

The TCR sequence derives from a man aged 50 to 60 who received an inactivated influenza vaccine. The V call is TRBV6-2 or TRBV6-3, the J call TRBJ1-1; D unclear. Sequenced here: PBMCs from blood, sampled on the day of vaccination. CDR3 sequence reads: CASSSVPGTEAFF. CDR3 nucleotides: TGTGCCAGCAGTTCCGTCCCGGGAACTGAAGCTTTCTTT.